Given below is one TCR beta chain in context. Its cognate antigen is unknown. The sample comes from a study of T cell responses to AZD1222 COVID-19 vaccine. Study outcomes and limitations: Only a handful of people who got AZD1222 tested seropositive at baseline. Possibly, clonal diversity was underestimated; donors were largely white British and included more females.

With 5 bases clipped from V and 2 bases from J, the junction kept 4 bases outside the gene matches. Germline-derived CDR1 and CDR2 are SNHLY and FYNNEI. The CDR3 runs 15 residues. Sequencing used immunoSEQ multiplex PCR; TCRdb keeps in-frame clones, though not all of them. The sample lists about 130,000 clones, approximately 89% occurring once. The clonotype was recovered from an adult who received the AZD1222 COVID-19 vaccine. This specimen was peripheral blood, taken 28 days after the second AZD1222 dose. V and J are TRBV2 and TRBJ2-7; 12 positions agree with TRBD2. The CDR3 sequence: CASSTGLAGTYEQYF. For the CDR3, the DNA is TGTGCCAGCAGTACTGGACTAGCGGGAACCTACGAGCAGTACTTC.